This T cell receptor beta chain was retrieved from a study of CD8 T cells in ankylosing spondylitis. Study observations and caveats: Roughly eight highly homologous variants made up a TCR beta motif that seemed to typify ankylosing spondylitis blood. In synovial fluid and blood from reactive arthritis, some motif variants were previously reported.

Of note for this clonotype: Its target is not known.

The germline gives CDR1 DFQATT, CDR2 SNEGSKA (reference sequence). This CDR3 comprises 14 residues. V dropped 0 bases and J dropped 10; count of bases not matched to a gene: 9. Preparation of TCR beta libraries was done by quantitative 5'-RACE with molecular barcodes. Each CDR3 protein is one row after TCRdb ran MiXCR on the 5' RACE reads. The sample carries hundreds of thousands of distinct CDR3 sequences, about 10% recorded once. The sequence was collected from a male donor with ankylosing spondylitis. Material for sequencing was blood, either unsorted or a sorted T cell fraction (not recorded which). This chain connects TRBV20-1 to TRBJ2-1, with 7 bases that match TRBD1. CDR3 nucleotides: TGCAGTGCTAGAGACAGCTCGAGACAGGGAGAGCAGTTCTTC. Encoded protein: CSARDSSRQGEQFF.